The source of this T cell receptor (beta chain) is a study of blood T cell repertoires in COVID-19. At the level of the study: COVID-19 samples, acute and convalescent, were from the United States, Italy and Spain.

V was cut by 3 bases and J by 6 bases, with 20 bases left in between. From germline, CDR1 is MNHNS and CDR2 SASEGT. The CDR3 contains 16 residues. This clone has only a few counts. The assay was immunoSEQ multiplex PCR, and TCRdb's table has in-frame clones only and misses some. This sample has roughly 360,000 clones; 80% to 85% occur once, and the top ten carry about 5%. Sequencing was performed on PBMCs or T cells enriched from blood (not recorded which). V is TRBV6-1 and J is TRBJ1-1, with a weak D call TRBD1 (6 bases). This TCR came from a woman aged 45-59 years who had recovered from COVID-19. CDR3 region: CASSERGTILGAEAFF. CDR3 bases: TGTGCCAGCAGTGAGAGGGGGACAATCCTAGGCGCTGAAGCTTTCTTT.